The 27 T cell receptor beta chains reported below all come from one sample, sequenced in a study of T cell responses to AZD1222 COVID-19 vaccine. TCRdb's table, derived via immunoSEQ multiplex PCR, lists solely in-frame clones and lacks some. The sample includes around 130,000 clones, approximately 90% seen only once; the top ten take about 3%. The sample was peripheral blood, taken on day 0 of AZD1222 vaccination. Receptors were obtained from an adult in good health.

The count of this clone is one. The V call is TRBV5-5, the J call TRBJ1-3; no definite D call. The germline gives CDR1 SGHKS, CDR2 YYEKEE (reference sequence). CDR3 size: 14 residues. The V end lost 3 bases, the J end lost 3 bases, and 10 bases lay between the germline ends. The chain's CDR3 is CASSSGVYGNTIYF. The CDR3, as DNA: TGTGCCAGCAGCTCTGGCGTGTATGGAAACACCATATATTTT.

The gene calls are TRBV18 and TRBJ2-2; D possibly corresponds to TRBD1 (6 bases). V was clipped by 1 base and J by 0 bases, with 9 bases between them. Germline CDR1 KGHSH, CDR2 LQKENI. CDR3 length equals 16 residues. The CDR3 DNA is TGTGCCAGCTCACCACTGCGGACAGCGAACACCGGGGAGCTGTTTTTT. The encoded protein is CASSPLRTANTGELFF.

The chain joins TRBV27 to TRBJ2-1, with a tentative D call TRBD1 (6 bases). Between the trimmed V and J ends, which lost 5 bases and 6 bases, there was a span of 17 bases. The CDR3 has 15 amino acids. Germline V gives CDR1 MNHEY, CDR2 SMNVEV (reference sequence). The CDR3 sequence is CASSPPDRFPNEQFF. CDR3 in DNA: TGTGCCAGCAGTCCCCCCGACAGGTTCCCCAATGAGCAGTTCTTC.

This chain joins TRBV9 and TRBJ2-3, with D uncertain. The CDR3 sequence is 15 residues long. Germline CDR1 is SGDLS and CDR2 is YYNGEE. Trimming left V 0 bases short and J 5 bases short, with 13 bases between. CDR3 DNA: TGTGCCAGCAGCGTAGGAAGTAGATCAAAAGATACGCAGTATTTT. Amino acids: CASSVGSRSKDTQYF.

The rearrangement joins TRBV18 to TRBJ2-3; 7 positions agree with TRBD1. The CDR3 is made up of 15 amino acids. V gave up 0 bases and J gave up 0 bases; unmatched junction bases: 0. CDR1 is KGHSH, CDR2 LQKENI, per germline. CDR3 nucleotide sequence: TGTGCCAGCTCACCACCGACAGGGAGCACAGATACGCAGTATTTT. Its translation: CASSPPTGSTDTQYF.

V is TRBV19 and J is TRBJ1-1, with TRBD1 as a possible D gene (6 bases). The CDR3 sequence is 14 residues long. V was shortened by 9 bases and J by 0 bases, with 14 bases between the two germline ends. Germline lookup yields CDR1 LNHDA and CDR2 SQIVND (reference sequence). Here the CDR3 DNA reads TGTGCCAGCCATCCCGACAGGTTGAACACTGAAGCTTTCTTT. This encodes CASHPDRLNTEAFF.

J is TRBJ2-7 and V is TRBV27; D might be TRBD1 (5 bases). The V end lost 3 bases, the J end lost 5 bases, and 11 bases lay between the germline ends. This CDR3 contains 13 residues. CDR1 is MNHEY, CDR2 SMNVEV, per germline (reference sequence). CDR3 region: CASSLSGRNEQYF. CDR3 coding DNA: TGTGCCAGCAGTTTGTCAGGGCGGAACGAGCAGTACTTC.

The chain links TRBV28 to TRBJ1-2; TRBD1 matches at 9 bases. With V trimmed by 6 bases and J by 5 bases, 10 bases remained unmatched. In germline, CDR1 is MDHEN, CDR2 SYDVKM. This CDR3 region has 15 residues. CDR3: CASRYRGPGPYGYTF. CDR3 nucleotide sequence: TGTGCCAGCAGGTACAGGGGGCCCGGGCCTTATGGCTACACCTTC.

This clone was found once. This chain uses TRBV11-2 with TRBJ1-2, with 8 positions matching TRBD1. J lost 5 bases, V lost 2 bases, and 7 bases had no gene match. Germline V gives CDR1 SGHAT, CDR2 FQNNGV. The CDR3 runs to 15 residues. CDR3 coding DNA: TGTGCCAGCAGCTTAAGTTACAGGGGGGAGTATGGCTACACCTTC. It translates to CASSLSYRGEYGYTF.

V usage is TRBV6-2 or TRBV6-3 and J usage is TRBJ2-7; 13 nucleotides align to TRBD2. Germline loops: CDR1 MNHEY, CDR2 SVGEGT. The length of the CDR3 is 15 residues. V shed 0 bases and J 5 bases; nucleotides not matched to a gene: 1. In DNA, the CDR3 is TGTGCCAGCAGTTACTCGACTAGCGGGGGGCACGAGCAGTACTTC. This encodes CASSYSTSGGHEQYF.

The rearrangement joins TRBV28 to TRBJ2-5; D is ambiguous. The CDR3 runs 13 residues. Germline CDR1 and CDR2: MDHEN and SYDVKM. The V and J ends lost 2 bases and 1 base respectively, with 5 bases between them. Written as DNA, the CDR3 is TGTGCCAGCAGTTTACAACCCCAAGAGACCCAGTACTTC. It specifies CASSLQPQETQYF.

The chain employs TRBV30 and TRBJ2-1; TRBD2 might be the D (5 bases). Germline assignment: CDR1 GTSNPN and CDR2 SVGIG (reference sequence). The CDR3 runs to 14 residues. V was shortened by 4 bases and J by 2 bases, with 12 bases between the two germline ends. Here the CDR3 DNA reads TGTGCCTGGAATAGCGCGATTGCCTACAATGAGCAGTTCTTC. As protein: CAWNSAIAYNEQFF.

This rearrangement joins TRBV7-6 to TRBJ2-2; a weak D match, TRBD2 (5 bases). Trimming stripped 1 base from V and 3 bases from J, with 6 bases between. Germline-derived CDR1 and CDR2 are SGHVS and FNYEAQ. CDR3 length: 14 residues. CDR3 sequence reads: CASSLGTDTGELFF. CDR3 nucleotides: TGTGCCAGCAGCTTAGGGACTGACACCGGGGAGCTGTTTTTT.

The chain links TRBV15 to TRBJ2-7, with 7 bases lining up with TRBD2. V gave up 5 bases and J gave up 3 bases; unmatched junction bases: 13. CDR3 length equals 16 residues. Germline loops: CDR1 LNHNV, CDR2 YYDKDF (reference sequence). CDR3 sequence reads: CATSPDGAGPRYEQYF. CDR3 DNA: TGTGCCACCAGCCCAGATGGAGCGGGGCCTCGCTACGAGCAGTACTTC.

V usage is TRBV12-3 or TRBV12-4 and J usage is TRBJ1-2, with no clear D. The V end lost 6 bases, the J end lost 4 bases, and 12 bases lay between the germline ends. The CDR3 loop spans 13 amino acids. CDR3: CASRLPEGYGYTF. The DNA of the CDR3 is TGTGCCAGCAGACTCCCGGAGGGCTATGGCTACACCTTC.

The rearrangement links TRBV4-1 to TRBJ1-2; D perhaps matches TRBD1 (6 bases). Germline V gives CDR1 MGHRA, CDR2 YSYEKL. The CDR3 length is 16 residues. Trimming cost V 3 bases and J 0 bases, with 14 bases left between them. Here the CDR3 DNA reads TGCGCCAGCAGCCAGTCCCCAGGGGCAGCTAACTATGGCTACACCTTC. Amino acid sequence: CASSQSPGAANYGYTF.

The chain carries TRBV7-2 and TRBJ2-2; maybe TRBD1 (6 bases). The V gene's germline CDR1 is SGHTA and CDR2 FQGNSA. Trimming removed 4 bases from V and 1 base from J, with 16 bases in between. The CDR3 is 17 residues long. CDR3 sequence reads: CASSSGWGPQNTGELFF. CDR3 in DNA: TGTGCCAGCAGCTCGGGGTGGGGGCCCCAGAACACCGGGGAGCTGTTTTTT.

The rearrangement uses TRBV2 and TRBJ1-5, with 12 bases lining up with TRBD1. Germline lookup yields CDR1 SNHLY and CDR2 FYNNEI. J lost 0 bases, V lost 9 bases, and 3 bases had no gene match. The CDR3 is 15 residues long. As DNA, the CDR3 is TGTGCCAGTGGGACAGGGGGCTATAGCAATCAGCCCCAGCATTTT. This translates into CASGTGGYSNQPQHF. The full variable domain, with the rest looked up from reference TRBV2 and TRBJ1-5, is EPEVTQTPSHQVTQMGQEVILRCVPISNHLYFYWYRQILGQKVEFLVSFYNNEISEKSEIFDDQFSVERPDGSNFTLKIRSTKLEDSAMYFCASGTGGYSNQPQHFGDGTRLSIL.

The chain joins TRBV10-3 to TRBJ2-7; D remains ambiguous. The V end lost 0 bases, the J end lost 2 bases, and 11 bases lay between the germline ends. CDR1 ENHRY and CDR2 SYGVKD come from the germline V gene. The CDR3 has 15 amino acids. CDR3 loop: CAISESRSATYEQYF. CDR3 nucleotides: TGTGCCATCAGTGAGTCGCGGTCAGCTACCTACGAGCAGTACTTC.

The chain employs TRBV29-1 and TRBJ1-2; a weak D match, TRBD1 (5 bases). The CDR3 totals 14 residues. Trimming took 4 bases from V and 2 from J, leaving 14 bases between them. Germline CDR1 SQVTM, CDR2 ANQGSEA. CDR3 region: CSVGLGTLNYGYTF. The DNA for the CDR3 is TGCAGCGTTGGCCTAGGGACCCTCAACTATGGCTACACCTTC.

V and J are TRBV3-1 (or the pseudogene TRBV3-2) and TRBJ2-2; D gene uncertain. CDR3 length: 15 amino acids. Germline V gene data show CDR1 as LGHDT and CDR2 as YNNKEL (reference sequence). The ends were cut back, 0 bases at V and 0 bases at J, with 5 bases in the middle. CDR3 amino acids: CASSQDWANTGELFF. The CDR3 nucleotides are TGTGCCAGCAGCCAAGATTGGGCGAACACCGGGGAGCTGTTTTTT.

The chain combines TRBV5-1 with TRBJ2-1; 7 bases are a match to TRBD1. J was trimmed by 3 bases and V by 3 bases; bases with no gene match: 6. Germline CDR1 SGHRS, CDR2 YFSETQ. The CDR3 contains 15 residues. The CDR3 reads CASSSTGTDYNEQFF. The CDR3 DNA sequence: TGCGCCAGCAGCTCCACCGGGACAGACTACAATGAGCAGTTCTTC.

V and J are TRBV23-1 and TRBJ1-2, with 8 positions matching TRBD1. TRBV23-1 is reported as an ORF; its role is uncertain. After removal of 4 bases from V and 4 bases from J, the junction contained 11 bases not matched to a gene. This CDR3 has 16 amino acids. The DNA of the CDR3 is TGCGCCAGCAGTCGCGAAGGGGGACAGGACTTCTATGGCTACACCTTC. Residues: CASSREGGQDFYGYTF.

The CDR3 loop reads CASTEGGPTSDNEQFF. DNA for the CDR3: TGTGCCAGCACCGAGGGGGGGCCCACTAGCGACAATGAGCAGTTCTTC. The chain joins TRBV7-8 to TRBJ2-1; the D gene is possibly TRBD2 (7 bases). V dropped 7 bases and J dropped 5 bases, with 21 bases sitting between them. Per the germline V gene, CDR1 is SGHVS and CDR2 is FQNEAQ. The CDR3 is made up of 16 amino acids.

The rearrangement joins TRBV18 to TRBJ1-1, with unresolved D. CDR3 length: 15 residues. Germline CDR1 KGHSH, CDR2 LQKENI. V was clipped by 3 bases and J by 4 bases, with 15 bases between them. The CDR3 region has the DNA TGTGCCAGCTCACCGGGCCGGTCTGGAAGCACTGAAGCTTTCTTT. The encoded protein is CASSPGRSGSTEAFF.

This chain links TRBV7-2 with TRBJ2-1; D may match TRBD1 or TRBD2 (5 bases each). Per germline, CDR1 SGHTA and CDR2 FQGNSA. The CDR3 loop spans 16 amino acids. Deletions cut 5 bases from V and 7 bases from J, with 21 bases between. The CDR3 is CASSHGLRGRGNEQFF. CDR3 coding DNA: TGTGCCAGCAGCCATGGCCTGAGGGGAAGGGGTAATGAGCAGTTCTTC.

The chain couples TRBV6-5 to TRBJ2-7; TRBD2 matches 13 bases. CDR1 and CDR2 (germline): MNHEY, SVGAGI. This CDR3 is 14 amino acids long. With 2 bases clipped from V and 6 bases from J, the junction kept 1 base outside the gene matches. The CDR3 is CASSYGTSGTEQYF. DNA of the CDR3: TGTGCCAGCAGTTACGGGACTAGCGGGACCGAGCAGTACTTC.